This T cell receptor beta chain is drawn from a study of shared clonotypes between healthy human individuals. CD4+ cells were split into CD45RA+ naive and CD45RA-negative memory subsets. This clone was recorded only once. Antigen: not known. Clones were read by immunoSEQ multiplex PCR, and TCRdb kept only the in-frame ones, dropping some. This sample yields some 1,400,000 clones, of which over 95% are seen a single time; more than 0.9% belongs to the top ten. Notes on the study in general: Compared with clonotypes that all four donors shared, non-shared clonotypes had lower generation probabilities. Despite large depth, rarefaction showed incomplete sorted-subset sequencing.

Per germline, CDR1 SGHTS and CDR2 YDEGEE. After removal of 5 bases from V and 7 bases from J, the junction contained 8 bases not matched to a gene. This CDR3 region has 14 residues. Input material: naive CD4+ T cells sorted from blood. Documented subset: CD45RA+ positively selected. The V call is TRBV5-8, the J call TRBJ1-5, with TRBD1 matching 8 bases. The sequence came from a man aged 25 to 45 in good health. The CDR3, as DNA: TGTGCCAGCAGTTCCGGGACAGGACCCCAGCCCCAGCATTTT. Translated, it gives CASSSGTGPQPQHF.